This TCR beta chain was identified during a study of cytomegalovirus exposure and HLA in healthy donors. The germline gives CDR1 SGHRS, CDR2 YFSETQ. The CDR3 contains 15 residues. V gave up 0 bases and J gave up 2 bases, with 11 bases separating them. A remark on this clone: Its antigen remains unknown.

Whole-study results and caveats: Three chains linked to CMV were shown in vitro to be specific for CMV antigens.

PCR used 60 Vbeta primers and 13 Jbeta primers. Generated by immunoSEQ multiplex PCR, the TCRdb table keeps only in-frame clones and is missing some. The top ten hold 1% of the sample, which has some 120,000 clones, roughly 80% seen once. This receptor was obtained from a middle-aged man in good health and CMV-seronegative. The chain combines TRBV5-1 with TRBJ2-5; TRBD1 might be the D (5 bases). Source material: PBMCs. The CDR3 region is CASSLVSRAQETQYF. CDR3 bases: TGCGCCAGCAGCTTGGTATCCAGGGCGCAAGAGACCCAGTACTTC. The full variable domain, in which reference TRBV5-1 and TRBJ2-5 provide the parts outside the CDR3, is KAGVTQTPRYLIKTRGQQVTLSCSPISGHRSVSWYQQTPGQGLQFLFEYFSETQRNKGNFPGRFSGRQFSNSRSEMNVSTLELGDSALYLCASSLVSRAQETQYFGPGTRLLVL.